This record concerns one T cell receptor (beta chain) sequence. The antigen is not known. These data originate in a study of cytomegalovirus exposure and HLA in healthy donors. Regarding the study as a whole: Among the most significant clusters, several appeared linked to common viral pathogens in a later analysis. V- and J-gene trimming in TCR beta was tied to a missense DCLRE1C variant by an analysis performed later. With further analysis later on, most CMV-associated TCR beta chains appeared HLA-restricted. Analyses of presence/absence relied on an assumption of roughly uniform sequencing depth across donors.

With 60 Vbeta and 13 Jbeta primers, the PCR was carried out. Using immunoSEQ multiplex PCR, the repertoire was profiled, and TCRdb retains in-frame clones only, with some absent. This table holds about 120,000 clones, approximately 80% found once. V was trimmed by 0 bases and J by 3 bases, leaving 6 bases between them. The CDR3 has 13 residues. Germline V gene data show CDR1 as MNHEY and CDR2 as SMNVEV (reference sequence). The gene calls are TRBV27 and TRBJ2-7; unclear D gene. This clonotype originated in a man aged 25-45 years in good health and CMV-seropositive. Sequencing used PBMCs. Here the CDR3 reads CASSLSRFYEQYF. In nucleotides, the CDR3 is TGTGCCAGCAGTTTATCGCGCTTCTACGAGCAGTACTTC.